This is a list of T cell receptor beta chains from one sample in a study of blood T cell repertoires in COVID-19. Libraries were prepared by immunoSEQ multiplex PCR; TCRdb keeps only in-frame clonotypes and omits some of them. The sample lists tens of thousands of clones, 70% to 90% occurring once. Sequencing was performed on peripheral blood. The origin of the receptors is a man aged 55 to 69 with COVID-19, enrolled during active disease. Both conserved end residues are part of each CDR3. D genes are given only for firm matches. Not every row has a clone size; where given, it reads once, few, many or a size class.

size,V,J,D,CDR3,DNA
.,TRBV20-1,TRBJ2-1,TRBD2,CSASGTSGFSYNEQFF,TGCAGTGCTAGTGGGACTAGCGGTTTCTCCTACAATGAGCAGTTCTTC
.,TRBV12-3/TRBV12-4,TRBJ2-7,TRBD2,CASTESGRHEQYF,TGTGCCAGCACCGAGAGCGGGAGGCACGAGCAGTACTTC
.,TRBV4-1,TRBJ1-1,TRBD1,CASSQVPRTGKLTEAFF,TGCGCCAGCAGCCAAGTTCCCAGGACAGGGAAGTTGACTGAAGCTTTCTTT
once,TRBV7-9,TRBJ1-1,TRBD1,CASSSNPRTGNTEAFF,TGTGCCAGCAGTTCGAACCCTAGGACAGGGAACACTGAAGCTTTCTTT
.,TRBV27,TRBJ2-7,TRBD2,CASNLSGGDEQYF,TGTGCCAGCAACCTTAGTGGGGGGGATGAGCAGTACTTC
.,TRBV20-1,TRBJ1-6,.,CSASMGAFDNSPLHF,TGCAGTGCTAGTATGGGGGCGTTTGATAATTCACCCCTCCACTTT
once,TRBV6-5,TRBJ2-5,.,CASSPLTTGRETQYF,TGTGCCAGCAGTCCTCTCACAACAGGGCGTGAGACCCAGTACTTC
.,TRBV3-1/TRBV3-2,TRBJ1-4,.,CASSSQGGDEKLFF,TGTGCCAGCAGCTCCCAGGGAGGCGATGAAAAACTGTTTTTT
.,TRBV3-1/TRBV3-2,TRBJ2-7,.,CASSPDNREQYF,TGTGCCAGCAGCCCGGATAACAGAGAGCAGTACTTC
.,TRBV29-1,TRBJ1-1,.,CSVTWTPLSTEAFF,TGCAGCGTTACCTGGACTCCCTTGAGCACTGAAGCTTTCTTT
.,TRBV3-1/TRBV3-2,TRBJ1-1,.,CASSTTGNTEAFF,TGTGCCAGCAGCACAACAGGGAACACTGAAGCTTTCTTT
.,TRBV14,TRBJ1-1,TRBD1,CASSRQGALNTEAFF,TGTGCCAGCAGCCGACAGGGGGCTTTGAACACTGAAGCTTTCTTT
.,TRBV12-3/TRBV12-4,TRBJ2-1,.,CASSRGTAQFF,TGTGCCAGCAGTCGGGGGACGGCTCAGTTCTTC
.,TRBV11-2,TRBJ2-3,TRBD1,CASSRGTGLSSTDTQYF,TGTGCCAGCAGCCGTGGGACAGGACTTTCTAGCACAGATACGCAGTATTTT
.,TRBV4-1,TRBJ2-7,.,CASSQDGRGYEQYF,TGCGCCAGCAGCCAAGACGGCAGGGGATACGAGCAGTACTTC
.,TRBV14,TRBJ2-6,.,CASQGTGVSGANVLTF,TGTGCCAGTCAGGGGACCGGGGTCTCTGGGGCCAACGTCCTGACTTTC
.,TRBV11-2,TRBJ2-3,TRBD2,CASSFGTSKDTQYF,TGTGCCAGCAGCTTCGGGACTAGCAAGGATACGCAGTATTTT
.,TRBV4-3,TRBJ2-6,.,CASSQDQEGSGANVLTF,TGCGCCAGCAGCCAAGATCAGGAGGGGTCTGGGGCCAACGTCCTGACTTTC
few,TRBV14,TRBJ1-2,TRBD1,CASSRAGGRYGYTF,TGTGCCAGCAGCCGTGCAGGGGGGAGGTATGGCTACACCTTC
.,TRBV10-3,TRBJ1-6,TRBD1,CAISRTGDNSPLHF,TGTGCCATCAGTCGGACAGGGGATAATTCACCCCTCCACTTT
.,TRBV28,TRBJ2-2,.,CASTPLGRSDTGELFF,TGTGCCAGCACCCCCTTGGGCAGATCGGACACCGGGGAGCTGTTTTTT
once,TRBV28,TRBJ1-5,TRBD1,CASSLGTEQPQHF,TGTGCCAGCAGTTTAGGGACAGAGCAGCCCCAGCATTTT
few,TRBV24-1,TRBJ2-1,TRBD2,CATSKTQGTSGRPGSYNEQFF,TGTGCCACCAGTAAAACCCAGGGAACTAGCGGGAGGCCAGGATCCTACAATGAGCAGTTCTTC
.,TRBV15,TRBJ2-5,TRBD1,CATSRPGQGETQYF,TGTGCCACCAGCAGGCCAGGACAGGGAGAGACCCAGTACTTC
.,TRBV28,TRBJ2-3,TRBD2,CASSSSGIRGTDTQYF,TGTGCCAGCAGCTCTAGCGGGATCAGAGGCACAGATACGCAGTATTTT
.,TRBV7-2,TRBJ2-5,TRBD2,CASSLAFFAGGSQETQYF,TGTGCCAGCAGCTTAGCGTTTTTTGCGGGAGGCTCCCAAGAGACCCAGTACTTC
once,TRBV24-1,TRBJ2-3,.,CATSDGSHTDTQYF,TGTGCCACCAGTGACGGGTCCCACACAGATACGCAGTATTTT
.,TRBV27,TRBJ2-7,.,CASINQDSSYEQYF,TGTGCCAGCATTAACCAGGACAGTTCCTACGAGCAGTACTTC
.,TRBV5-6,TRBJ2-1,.,CASSLVQRRQDGEQFF,TGTGCCAGCAGCTTGGTCCAGCGGAGACAAGACGGTGAGCAGTTCTTC
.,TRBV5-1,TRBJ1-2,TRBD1,CASSFQGAVGYTF,TGCGCCAGCAGCTTCCAGGGGGCGGTTGGCTACACCTTC
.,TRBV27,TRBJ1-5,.,CASSADSLNQPQHF,TGTGCCAGCAGTGCCGACAGCCTGAATCAGCCCCAGCATTTT
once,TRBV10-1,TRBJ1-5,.,CASSQGWNQPQHF,TGCGCCAGCAGTCAGGGTTGGAATCAGCCCCAGCATTTT
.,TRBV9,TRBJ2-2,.,CASSPFTGELFF,TGTGCCAGCAGCCCGTTCACCGGGGAGCTGTTTTTT
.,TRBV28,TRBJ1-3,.,CASRGGGSPISGNTIYF,TGTGCCAGTCGCGGGGGGGGCTCCCCTATCTCTGGAAACACCATATATTTT
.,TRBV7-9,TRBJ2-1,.,CASSQIPEQFF,TGTGCCAGCAGCCAAATCCCAGAGCAGTTCTTC
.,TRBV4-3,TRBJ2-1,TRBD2,CASSQGFSGSSYNEQFF,TGCGCCAGCAGCCAAGGATTTAGCGGGAGCTCCTACAATGAGCAGTTCTTC
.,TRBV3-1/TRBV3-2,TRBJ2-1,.,CASSQGRTLSYNEQFF,TGTGCCAGCAGCCAAGGCAGGACTCTCTCCTACAATGAGCAGTTCTTC
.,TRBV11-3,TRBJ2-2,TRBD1,CASSYSNRGTGELFF,TGTGCCAGCAGCTACTCAAACAGGGGCACCGGGGAGCTGTTTTTT
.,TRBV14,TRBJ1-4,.,CASSQGARSAKLFF,TGTGCCAGCAGCCAAGGGGCACGGTCGGCAAAACTGTTTTTT
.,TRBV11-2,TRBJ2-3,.,CASSLGGRTDTQYF,TGTGCCAGCAGCTTGGGTGGGAGGACAGATACGCAGTATTTT
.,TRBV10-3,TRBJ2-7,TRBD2,CAIKEEAGGFYEQYF,TGTGCCATTAAAGAAGAAGCGGGAGGGTTCTACGAGCAGTACTTC
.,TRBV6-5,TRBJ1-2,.,CASSPQGGGLGYTF,TGTGCCAGCAGCCCCCAGGGAGGAGGCCTTGGCTACACCTTC
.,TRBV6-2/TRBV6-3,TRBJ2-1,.,CASSYSWTSYQGGIKGQFF,TGTGCCAGCAGTTACTCCTGGACTAGCTATCAGGGGGGTATAAAGGGGCAGTTCTTC
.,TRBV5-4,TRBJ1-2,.,CASSLVQTNYGYTF,TGTGCCAGCAGCTTGGTACAGACCAACTATGGCTACACCTTC
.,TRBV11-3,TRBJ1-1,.,CASSSHGQSNTEAFF,TGTGCCAGCAGCTCCCACGGACAGTCGAACACTGAAGCTTTCTTT
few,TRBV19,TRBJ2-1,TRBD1,CASSPGQGFDNEQFF,TGTGCCAGTAGTCCGGGACAGGGGTTCGACAATGAGCAGTTCTTC
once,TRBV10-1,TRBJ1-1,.,CASSESGNTEAFF,TGCGCCAGCAGTGAGTCCGGGAACACTGAAGCTTTCTTT
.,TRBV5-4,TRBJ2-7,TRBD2,CASSLGGPSGTYEQYF,TGTGCCAGCAGCTTGGGGGGCCCTAGCGGGACCTACGAGCAGTACTTC
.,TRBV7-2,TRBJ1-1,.,CASSLRAEGTEAFF,TGTGCCAGCAGCTTACGGGCTGAGGGCACTGAAGCTTTCTTT
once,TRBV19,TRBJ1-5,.,CATRRGVRQPQHF,TGTGCCACCCGGCGGGGGGTCAGACAGCCCCAGCATTTT
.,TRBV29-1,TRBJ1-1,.,CSVVVTGRNTEAFF,TGCAGCGTTGTGGTAACAGGGCGGAACACTGAAGCTTTCTTT
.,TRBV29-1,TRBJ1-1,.,CSGGGAHTEAFF,TGCAGCGGGGGAGGGGCCCACACTGAAGCTTTCTTT
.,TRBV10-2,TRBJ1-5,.,CASSESVGGNQPQHF,TGCGCCAGCAGTGAGTCAGTAGGAGGGAATCAGCCCCAGCATTTT